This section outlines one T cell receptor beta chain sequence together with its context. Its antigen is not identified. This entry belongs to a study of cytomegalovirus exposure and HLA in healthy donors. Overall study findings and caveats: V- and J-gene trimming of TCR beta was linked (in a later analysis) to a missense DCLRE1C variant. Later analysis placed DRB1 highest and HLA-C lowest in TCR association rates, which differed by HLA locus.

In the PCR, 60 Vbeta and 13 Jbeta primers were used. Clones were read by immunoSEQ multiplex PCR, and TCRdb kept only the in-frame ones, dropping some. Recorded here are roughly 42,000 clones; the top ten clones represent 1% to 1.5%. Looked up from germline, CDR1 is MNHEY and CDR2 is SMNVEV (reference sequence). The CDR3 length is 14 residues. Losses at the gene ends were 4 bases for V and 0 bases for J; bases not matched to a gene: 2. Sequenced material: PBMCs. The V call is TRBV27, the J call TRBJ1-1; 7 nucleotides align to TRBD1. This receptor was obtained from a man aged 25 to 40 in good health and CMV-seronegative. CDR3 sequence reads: CASSWTGMNTEAFF. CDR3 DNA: TGTGCCAGCAGTTGGACAGGAATGAACACTGAAGCTTTCTTT.